The present T cell receptor (beta chain) was sequenced within a study of T-cell reconstitution after alpha-beta-depleted transplantation in children. Broader study findings: By one year post-transplant, T-cell counts and diversity largely arose from T cells that were newly produced.

The germline V and J ends were trimmed by 6 bases and 4 bases, with 19 bases remaining between them. The CDR3 spans 15 residues. Unique molecular identifiers were used to barcode this TCRbeta library. TCRdb processed the PCR reads anew with MiXCR; each CDR3 protein has one entry. Of roughly 500,000 distinct CDR3 sequences listed, 10% were seen once; the top ten hold around 2%. This clonotype was seen ten or more times. Its target is not known. Sequencing used PBMCs, obtained before TCRalphabeta/CD19-depleted stem cell transplant. The TCR was taken from a child aged 2 to 10 with inherited bone marrow failure, due to receive a stem cell transplant. J is TRBJ2-7 and V is TRBV12-3 or TRBV12-4, with D perhaps given as TRBD1 or TRBD2 (5 bases each). The CDR3 nucleotides are TGTGCCAGCAGACCTACCGGGACCGTTTTTTACGAGCAGTACTTC. Translation: CASRPTGTVFYEQYF.